The present T cell receptor (beta chain) was sequenced within a study of CD4 T cells in relation to SARS-CoV-2 and coronaviruses. Generated by immunoSEQ multiplex PCR, the TCRdb table keeps only in-frame clones and is missing some. The table records tens of thousands of clones, over 65% of them present only once. The CDR3 is 18 amino acids. The ends were cut back, 2 bases at V and 2 bases at J, with 20 bases in the middle. Looked up from germline, CDR1 is LGHDT and CDR2 is YNNKEL (reference sequence). Comments on this clone: What it binds is not known.

The clonotype was recovered from an adult with COVID-19. The chain recombines TRBV3-1 (or the pseudogene TRBV3-2) with TRBJ2-3, with D perhaps matching TRBD2 (6 bases). Sequenced: memory CD4+ T cells from PBMCs, cultured in vitro. This CDR3 reads CASSQFLVAGLITDTQYF. In DNA form, the CDR3 reads TGTGCCAGCAGCCAATTCTTAGTCGCGGGACTGATCACAGATACGCAGTATTTT.